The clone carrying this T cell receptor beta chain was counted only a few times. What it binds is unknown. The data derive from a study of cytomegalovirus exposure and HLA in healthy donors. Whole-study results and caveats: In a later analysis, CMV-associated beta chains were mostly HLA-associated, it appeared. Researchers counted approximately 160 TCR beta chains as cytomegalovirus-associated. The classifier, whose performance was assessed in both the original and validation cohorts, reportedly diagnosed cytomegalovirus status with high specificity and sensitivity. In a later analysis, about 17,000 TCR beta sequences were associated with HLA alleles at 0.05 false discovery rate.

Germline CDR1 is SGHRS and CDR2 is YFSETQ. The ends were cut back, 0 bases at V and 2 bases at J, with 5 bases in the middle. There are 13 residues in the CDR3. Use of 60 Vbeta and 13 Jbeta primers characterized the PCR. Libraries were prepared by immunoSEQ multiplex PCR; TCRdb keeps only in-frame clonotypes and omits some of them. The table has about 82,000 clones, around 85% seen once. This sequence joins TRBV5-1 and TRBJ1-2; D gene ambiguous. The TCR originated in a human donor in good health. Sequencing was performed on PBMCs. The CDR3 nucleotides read TGCGCCAGCAGCTTGGCAGTAAACTATGGCTACACCTTC. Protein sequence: CASSLAVNYGYTF.